This T cell receptor beta chain was captured by sequencing in a study of T cell responses to AZD1222 COVID-19 vaccine. Overall study findings and caveats: Donors skewed white British and female; clonal diversity was possibly underestimated. Two doses of AZD1222 preceded a rise in Spike-specific TCR breadth and depth.

The junction had 4 bases not matched to a gene; V was cut back by 3 bases and J by 1 base. The CDR3 has 16 residues. CDR1 and CDR2 (germline): SEHNR, FQNEAQ (reference sequence). On this clone: Antigen specificity is unknown.

Some clones are missing from TCRdb's copy, which holds only in-frame ones; the method was immunoSEQ multiplex PCR. The sample lists roughly 180,000 clones, under 95% occurring once. The clonotype was recovered from an adult who received the AZD1222 COVID-19 vaccine. The V call is TRBV7-9, the J call TRBJ1-4, with 8 bases that match TRBD1. The starting material was peripheral blood, obtained 28 days after the second AZD1222 dose. CDR3 sequence: CASSFGQGGTNEKLFF. The CDR3 DNA reads TGTGCCAGCAGCTTTGGACAGGGCGGAACTAATGAAAAACTGTTTTTT.